This section outlines one T cell receptor beta chain sequence together with its context. This clonotype occurred many times. Its antigen is not yet known. Base qualities are not at hand, and no much larger clone is one base apart. Libraries were made using RT-PCR. Sequencing took place on a NextSeq 550. Using fastp at Q25 and MiXCR, TCRdb reprocessed the public reads and kept productive beta chains. Every CDR3 protein is listed once, alongside the most common genes and DNA of its rows. For this sample there are about 960,000 distinct CDR3 sequences; roughly 18% appear just once. Clones ranked in the top ten supply 5.5% to 6.5% of the sample. Spanning cysteine to phenylalanine, the CDR3 consists of 13 amino acids. The DNA shown is the 39-base CDR3, in frame from base 1. The V and J ends are trimmed by 2 bases and 9 bases, leaving 11 bases between them. The germline V gene specifies SGHTA as CDR1 and FQGTGA as CDR2.

The sample belongs to a study of patients and donors after allogeneic stem cell transplantation (dated by TCRdb to about 2020). This TCR derives from a human donor who was either an allogeneic HSCT recipient or a stem cell or donor lymphocyte infusion donor (not recorded which). It is not recorded whose cells these are; they may come from a transplant donor. Sample: blood, either unsorted or a sorted T cell fraction (not recorded which). Rearrangement joined TRBV7-3 to TRBJ2-1, with the D gene not clear enough to name. CDR3 region: CASSLFSGVEQFF. The DNA sequence reads TGTGCCAGCAGCTTATTTTCAGGCGTTGAGCAGTTCTTC. Full variable domain (CDR3 extended with the reference TRBV7-3 and TRBJ2-1 proteins): GAGVSQTPSNKVTEKGKYVELRCDPISGHTALYWYRQSLGQGPEFLIYFQGTGAADDSGLPNDRFFAVRPEGSVSTLKIQRTERGDSAVYLCASSLFSGVEQFFGPGTRLTVL.